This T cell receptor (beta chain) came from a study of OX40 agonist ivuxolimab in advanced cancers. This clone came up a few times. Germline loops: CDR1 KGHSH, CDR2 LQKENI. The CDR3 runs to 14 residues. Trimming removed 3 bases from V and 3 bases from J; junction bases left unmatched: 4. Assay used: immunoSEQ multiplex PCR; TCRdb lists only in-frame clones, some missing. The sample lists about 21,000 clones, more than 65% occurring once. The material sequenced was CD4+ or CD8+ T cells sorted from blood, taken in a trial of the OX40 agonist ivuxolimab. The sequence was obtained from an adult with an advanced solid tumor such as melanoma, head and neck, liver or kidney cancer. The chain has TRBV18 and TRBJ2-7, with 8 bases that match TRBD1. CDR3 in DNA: TGTGCCAGCTCACCGGGGACAGGTGACTACGAGCAGTACTTC. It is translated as CASSPGTGDYEQYF.